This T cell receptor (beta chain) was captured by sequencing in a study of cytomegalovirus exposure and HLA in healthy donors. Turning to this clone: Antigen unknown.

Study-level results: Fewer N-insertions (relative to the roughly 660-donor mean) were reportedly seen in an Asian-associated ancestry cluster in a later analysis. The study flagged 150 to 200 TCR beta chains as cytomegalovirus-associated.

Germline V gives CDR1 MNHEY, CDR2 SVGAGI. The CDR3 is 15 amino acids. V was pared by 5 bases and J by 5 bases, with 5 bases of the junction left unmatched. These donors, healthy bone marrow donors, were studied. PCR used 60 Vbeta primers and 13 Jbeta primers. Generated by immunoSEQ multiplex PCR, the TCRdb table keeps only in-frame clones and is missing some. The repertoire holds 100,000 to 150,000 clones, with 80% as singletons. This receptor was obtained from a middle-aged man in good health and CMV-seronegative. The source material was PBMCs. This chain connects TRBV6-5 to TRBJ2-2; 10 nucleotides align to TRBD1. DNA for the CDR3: TGTGCCAGCAGTCGGGACAGGGGTGGGACCGGGGAGCTGTTTTTT. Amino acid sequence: CASSRDRGGTGELFF.